This paragraph reports one TCR beta chain. Its antigen remains unidentified. The data stem from a study of vaccination effects on CD4 cells after COVID-19. Study details: IL-2 at 8 to 10 IU/ml and peptides at 8 to 10 ug/ml were added to cultured PBMC, fewer than 2.5 million per well.

Looked up from germline, CDR1 is MGHRA and CDR2 is YSYEKL. The CDR3 runs to 14 residues. Trimming left V 1 base short and J 3 bases short, with 8 bases between. Sequencing was performed with immunoSEQ multiplex PCR; in TCRdb, only in-frame clones are kept and a portion is missing. The data show approximately 38,000 clones, around 71% seen once. Following a roughly eleven-day culture, CD4+ T cells were purified. As their vaccination, participants received two doses of either BNT162b2 or mRNA-1273. Nucleocapsid antibody tests were negative, and the vaccine recipients had no prior SARS-CoV-2 infection. It was on days 3 and 7 that half the medium was replaced with IL-2 medium.

The specimen comprised CD4+ T cells from PBMCs cultured without peptide, sampled after COVID-19 vaccination. The receptor was isolated from a human donor who received a COVID-19 vaccine. The chain links TRBV4-1 to TRBJ2-3; D unresolved. The CDR3, as DNA: TGCGCCAGCAGCCAAGTAGTTTTAACAGATACGCAGTATTTT. Protein: CASSQVVLTDTQYF.